This TCR beta chain was profiled in a study of human T cells and chemical hapten exposure. This clonotype was recorded many times. CDR3 length equals 15 residues. Germline-derived CDR1 and CDR2 are KGHSH and LQKENI. V lost 3 bases to trimming and J lost 4 bases, with 15 bases between them. Time point denoted: patch test 1, 2 weeks after DPC sensitization. The sample's treatment: therapeutic diphenylcyclopropenone sensitization with weekly scalp DPC. Unfractionated whole blood was the source of the extracted total RNA. As originally analysed: Sample-level TCR yields exhibited a median of about 96,000, with a range of 23,224 to 690,600. TCRdb reprocessed the RACE reads via MiXCR and lists one record per CDR3 protein. These V and J calls derive from TCRdb rather than the authors' analysis. The sample includes under 150,000 distinct CDR3 sequences, about 12% seen only once; the top ten take about 1.4%.

The chain recombines TRBV18 with TRBJ1-1; weak D call: TRBD1 (6 bases). Sequenced here: whole blood, sampled in connection with sensitization to the hapten diphenylcyclopropenone (DPC). The sequence came from a woman in her 50s with alopecia areata. Some clones in this sample may be carry-over from other donors' samples. CDR3 amino acids: CASSPTGMRATEAFF. The CDR3 DNA reads TGTGCCAGCTCACCTACAGGGATGAGGGCCACTGAAGCTTTCTTT.